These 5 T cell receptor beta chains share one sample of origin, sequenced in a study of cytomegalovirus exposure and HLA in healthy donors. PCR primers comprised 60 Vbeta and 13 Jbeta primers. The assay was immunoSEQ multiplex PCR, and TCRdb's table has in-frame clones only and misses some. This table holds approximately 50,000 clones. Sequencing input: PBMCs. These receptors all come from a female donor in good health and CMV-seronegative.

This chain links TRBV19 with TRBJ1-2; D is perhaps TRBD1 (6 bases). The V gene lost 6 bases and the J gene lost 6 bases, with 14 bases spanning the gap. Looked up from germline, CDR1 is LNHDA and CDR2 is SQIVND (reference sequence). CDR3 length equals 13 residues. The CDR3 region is CASSGYRAHGYTF. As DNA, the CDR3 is TGTGCCAGTAGCGGGTACAGGGCGCATGGCTACACCTTC.

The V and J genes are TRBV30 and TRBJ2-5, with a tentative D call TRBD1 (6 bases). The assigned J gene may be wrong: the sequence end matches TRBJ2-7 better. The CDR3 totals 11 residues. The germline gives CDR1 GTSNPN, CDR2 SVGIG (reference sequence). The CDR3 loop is CAWAGVHEQYF. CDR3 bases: TGTGCCTGGGCAGGGGTCCACGAGCAGTACTTC.

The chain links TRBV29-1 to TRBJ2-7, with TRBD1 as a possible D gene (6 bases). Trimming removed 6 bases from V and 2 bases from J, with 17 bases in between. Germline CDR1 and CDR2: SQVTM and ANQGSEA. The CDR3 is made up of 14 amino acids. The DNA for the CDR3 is TGCAGCGTCGCCCGGGACATAAGTGCCTACGAGCAGTACTTC. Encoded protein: CSVARDISAYEQYF.

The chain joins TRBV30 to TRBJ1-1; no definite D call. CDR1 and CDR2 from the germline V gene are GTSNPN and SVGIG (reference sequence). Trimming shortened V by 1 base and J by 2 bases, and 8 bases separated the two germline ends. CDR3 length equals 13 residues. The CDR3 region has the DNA TGTGCCTGGAGTGGGGCACTTAACACTGAAGCTTTCTTT. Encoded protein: CAWSGALNTEAFF.

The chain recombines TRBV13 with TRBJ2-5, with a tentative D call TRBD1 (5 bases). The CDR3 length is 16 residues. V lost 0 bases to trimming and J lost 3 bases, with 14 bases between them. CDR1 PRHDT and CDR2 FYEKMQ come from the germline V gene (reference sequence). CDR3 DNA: TGTGCCAGCAGCTTAGGGGGGCTTAAGCCGGAAGAGACCCAGTACTTC. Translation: CASSLGGLKPEETQYF. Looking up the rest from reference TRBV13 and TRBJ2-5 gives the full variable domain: AAGVIQSPRHLIKEKRETATLKCYPIPRHDTVYWYQQGPGQDPQFLISFYEKMQSDKGSIPDRFSAQQFSDYHSELNMSSLELGDSALYFCASSLGGLKPEETQYFGPGTRLLVL.